These 14 T cell receptor beta chains came from one sample sequenced in a study of Graves' ophthalmopathy and Graves' hyperthyroidism. Transcripts of RNA were the source for amplifying TCR beta CDR3 regions. First-round RT-PCR used HTBI primers; second-round multiplex PCR followed. TCRdb used MiXCR to reprocess the multiplex PCR reads, holding one entry per CDR3 protein. The table has around 600,000 distinct CDR3 sequences, about 40% seen once; the top ten hold about 3.3%. Sequencing used peripheral blood. Source of these receptors: an adult man with Graves' ophthalmopathy.

This clonotype was observed at least ten times. Written as DNA, the CDR3 is TGTGCCAGCAGCTTAAGGATCCCCCGGCTCGGGGAGCTGTTTTTT. The encoded protein is CASSLRIPRLGELFF. The rearrangement links TRBV7-8 to TRBJ2-2, with D unresolved. Per germline, CDR1 SGHVS and CDR2 FQNEAQ. Trimming pared 2 bases from V and 7 bases from J, leaving 14 bases between. The CDR3 covers 15 residues.

The chain uses TRBV20-1 and TRBJ1-2; no clear D gene. CDR3 length: 12 amino acids. Germline assignment: CDR1 DFQATT and CDR2 SNEGSKA (reference sequence). V lost 4 bases, J lost 8 bases, and 14 bases lay in between. CDR3 bases: TGCAGTGCTACTTCGGGCACGCGGGGCTACACCTTC. Translation: CSATSGTRGYTF.

The chain uses TRBV29-1 and TRBJ2-5; TRBD1 agrees at 7 bases. In germline, CDR1 is SQVTM, CDR2 ANQGSEA. The V segment lost 7 bases and the J segment 1 base; nucleotides outside the gene matches: 3. The CDR3 loop spans 12 amino acids. Here the CDR3 reads CSGGQLQETQYF. The CDR3 DNA is TGCAGCGGGGGACAGCTCCAAGAGACCCAGTACTTC.

This sequence joins TRBV7-3 and TRBJ2-5; D is tentatively TRBD1 or TRBD2 (7 bases each). CDR3 length equals 16 residues. Trimming stripped 2 bases from V and 4 bases from J, with 17 bases between. Per the germline V gene, CDR1 is SGHTA and CDR2 is FQGTGA. This chain's CDR3 is CASSLVPGGAGETQYF. The CDR3 coding sequence is TGTGCCAGCAGCTTAGTGCCAGGGGGGGCCGGAGAGACCCAGTACTTC.

This clonotype was seen at least ten times. The rearrangement uses TRBV7-9 and TRBJ2-7; no reliable D call. Trimming cost V 0 bases and J 7 bases, with 10 bases left between them. This CDR3 region has 13 residues. Per germline, CDR1 SEHNR and CDR2 FQNEAQ (reference sequence). CDR3 bases: TGTGCCAGCAGCTTAGCGGCAGCGCGAGAGCAGTACTTC. Its translation: CASSLAAAREQYF.

Only a few counts were recorded for this clonotype. V usage is TRBV19 and J usage is TRBJ1-5; D is uncertain. CDR3 size: 16 residues. The germline V and J ends were trimmed by 3 bases and 3 bases, with 15 bases remaining between them. From germline, CDR1 is LNHDA and CDR2 SQIVND (reference sequence). CDR3 nucleotide sequence: TGTGCCAGTAGTATGCGGGGTACCGACCACAATCAGCCCCAGCATTTT. Its protein is CASSMRGTDHNQPQHF.

The chain combines TRBV2 with TRBJ1-6; a weak D match, TRBD1 (6 bases). The germline V gene encodes CDR1 SNHLY and CDR2 FYNNEI. The CDR3 loop spans 14 amino acids. The V and J ends lost 4 bases and 7 bases respectively, with 11 bases between them. The CDR3 DNA is TGTGCCAGCAGTGGGGGACAATCAAATTCACCCCTCCACTTT. Its protein product is CASSGGQSNSPLHF.

Remarks on this clonotype: The germline gene is not matched at one end of the junction; a read error may be the cause. This chain uses TRBV7-8 with TRBJ1-3; a weak D match, TRBD1 (5 bases). This CDR3 is built from 17 residues. Germline V CDR1 and CDR2: SGHVS, FQNEAQ. The DNA for the CDR3 is TGTGCCAGCAGCTTAAAGTACAGGAGTCTGTCTGGAAGCACCATATATTTT. This codes for CASSLKYRSLSGSTIYF.

The table lists this clonotype with a count of one. The gene calls are TRBV10-2 and TRBJ2-7, with a possible D match to TRBD1 (6 bases). This CDR3 has 14 residues. V was clipped by 4 bases and J by 3 bases, with 13 bases between them. The V gene's germline CDR1 is WSHSY and CDR2 SAAADI. DNA for the CDR3: TGCGCCAGCAGTGGGGCAGGGGAATACTACGAGCAGTACTTC. It codes for CASSGAGEYYEQYF.

Comments on this clonotype: A clone one base away is much larger, so this may be a read error. The chain's CDR3 is CASSSGTDNEKLFF. CDR3 coding DNA: TGTGCCAGCAGTTCCGGGACAGATAATGAAAAACTGTTTTTT. The V call is TRBV25-1, the J call TRBJ1-4; 7 bases line up with TRBD1. The germline V gene has CDR1 MGHDK and CDR2 SYGVNS. The CDR3 has 14 amino acids. V lost 5 bases and J lost 4; bases outside the gene matches: 4.

This clonotype has at least ten counts. The chain has TRBV5-6 and TRBJ1-1; D might be TRBD1 (5 bases). V was cut by 4 bases and J by 5 bases, with 12 bases left in between. This CDR3 comprises 13 residues. Germline V lookup: CDR1 SGHDT, CDR2 YYEEEE. Here the CDR3 reads CASSPRAGTEAFF. Here the CDR3 DNA reads TGTGCCAGCAGCCCCCGAGCAGGGACTGAAGCTTTCTTT.

Note on this clonotype: The missing conserved phenylalanine or tryptophan at the end of this CDR3 makes a read error likely. The rearrangement uses TRBV7-9 and TRBJ1-5; the D is unclear. This CDR3 contains 13 residues. With 8 bases removed from V and 0 bases from J, the gap between germline ends came to 8 bases. Germline CDR1 SEHNR, CDR2 FQNEAQ (reference sequence). As DNA, the CDR3 is TGTGCCAGCTCCGGCTTTAGCAATCAGCCCCAGCATTCT. Its translation is CASSGFSNQPQHS.

This clonotype was counted at least ten times. The J gene is TRBJ1-6, the V gene TRBV6-6, with D possibly being TRBD1 (6 bases). V gave up 6 bases and J gave up 9 bases, with 15 bases separating them. CDR3 size: 14 residues. CDR1 and CDR2 (germline): MNHNY, SVGAGI (reference sequence). CDR3 nucleotides: TGTGCCAGCAGCAAGGACAGTCCCGGTTCACCCCTCCACTTT. It translates to CASSKDSPGSPLHF.

This chain joins TRBV11-2 and TRBJ1-5; possible D gene TRBD1, 6 bases. Per germline, CDR1 SGHAT and CDR2 FQNNGV. CDR3 length equals 14 residues. With 1 base removed from V and 5 bases from J, the gap between germline ends came to 9 bases. Here the CDR3 DNA reads TGTGCCAGCAGCTTAGGGGGGGCGGATCAGCCCCAGCATTTT. This codes for CASSLGGADQPQHF.